The 16 T cell receptor beta chains given below trace back to one sample, sequenced in a study of identical twins. From the 5' RACE reads, TCRdb called clonotypes with MiXCR, one entry per CDR3 protein. The table lists about 720,000 distinct CDR3 sequences, over 15% of them singletons, with around 12% in the top ten. The same sample was also used in a study of T cells expressing NK-cell markers.

Sequencing used PBMCs. The receptors come from a woman aged 18 to 35 in good health.

This clonotype was counted between two and nine times. The V call is TRBV12-3 or TRBV12-4, the J call TRBJ2-7; D unresolved. The CDR3 spans 8 residues. CDR3 DNA sequence: TGTCCCTTTCGGGAGCAGTACTTC. Its protein is CPFREQYF.

The V gene is TRBV27, the J gene TRBJ2-2, with a weak D call TRBD2 (7 bases). CDR1 and CDR2 from the germline V gene are MNHEY and SMNVEV (reference sequence). Trimming stripped 2 bases from V and 4 bases from J, with 11 bases between. The length of the CDR3 is 15 residues. CDR3 nucleotide sequence: TGTGCCAGCAGTTTAAGGGGAGGGGGCACCGGGGAGCTGTTTTTT. Protein sequence: CASSLRGGGTGELFF.

This clonotype is a singleton in its sample. The rearrangement links TRBV7-2 to TRBJ2-4; D is possibly TRBD1 (5 bases). V was pared by 2 bases and J by 4 bases, with 18 bases between. CDR1 is SGHTA and CDR2 is FQGNSA in the germline V gene. The CDR3 consists of 17 residues. CDR3 in DNA: TGTGCCAGCAGCTTAACTGTTGTAGGGCAGGGTAAAAACATTCAGTACTTC. This sequence encodes CASSLTVVGQGKNIQYF.

The chain recombines TRBV29-1 with TRBJ2-5, with D possibly matching TRBD2 (5 bases). The ends were cut back, 7 bases at V and 4 bases at J, with 19 bases in the middle. This CDR3 has 14 amino acids. The germline CDR1 and CDR2 sequences are SQVTM and ANQGSEA. This CDR3 is CSAPKSGIPETQYF. The CDR3 DNA reads as TGCAGCGCCCCTAAATCGGGGATCCCAGAGACCCAGTACTTC.

The V call is TRBV18, the J call TRBJ1-4, with 8 positions matching TRBD1. V was clipped by 3 bases and J by 8 bases; unmatched bases: 11. Germline V CDR1 and CDR2: KGHSH, LQKENI. This CDR3 is built from 16 residues. The CDR3 sequence is CASSPPQQGDWEKLFF. CDR3 DNA sequence: TGTGCCAGCTCACCCCCCCAACAGGGGGATTGGGAAAAACTGTTTTTT. The full variable domain, with the rest looked up from reference TRBV18 and TRBJ1-4, is NAGVMQNPRHLVRRRGQEARLRCSPMKGHSHVYWYRQLPEEGLKFMVYLQKENIIDESGMPKERFSAEFPKEGPSILRIQQVVRGDSAAYFCASSPPQQGDWEKLFFGSGTQLSVL.

This clonotype was seen more than once but under ten times. The J gene is TRBJ2-2, the V gene TRBV5-1; possibly TRBD1 for D (6 bases). The CDR3 totals 12 residues. CDR1 is SGHRS, CDR2 YFSETQ, per germline. The ends were cut back, 7 bases at V and 5 bases at J, with 9 bases in the middle. The chain's CDR3 is CASARGTGELFF. DNA for the CDR3: TGCGCCAGCGCCAGGGGAACCGGGGAGCTGTTTTTT.

This CDR3 reads CAISGTSSTGEQYF. In DNA form, the CDR3 reads TGTGCCATCAGTGGAACTAGTTCAACGGGAGAGCAGTACTTC. The chain uses TRBV10-3 and TRBJ2-7, with D possibly being TRBD2 (5 bases). The germline CDR1 and CDR2 sequences are ENHRY and SYGVKD. This CDR3 contains 14 residues. V was shortened by 4 bases and J by 7 bases, with 17 bases between the two germline ends.

CDR3 protein: CARSQGVSDTQYF. For the CDR3, the DNA is TGTGCCAGATCACAGGGGGTATCCGATACGCAGTATTTT. The chain combines TRBV6-6 with TRBJ2-3; 8 bases are shared with TRBD1. CDR3 length equals 13 residues. Losses at the gene ends were 9 bases for V and 6 bases for J; bases not matched to a gene: 8. Germline assignment: CDR1 MNHNY and CDR2 SVGAGI (reference sequence).

The rearrangement joins TRBV7-9 to TRBJ2-5, with a weak D call TRBD1 (5 bases). Trimming removed 6 bases at V and 5 bases at J, with 16 bases between. This CDR3 has 14 residues. The germline gives CDR1 SEHNR, CDR2 FQNEAQ (reference sequence). CDR3 loop: CASRYPAGRETQYF. The DNA for the CDR3 is TGTGCCAGCAGGTACCCCGCAGGGCGGGAGACCCAGTACTTC.

Ten or more counts support this clonotype. The chain employs TRBV12-3 or TRBV12-4 and TRBJ2-7; TRBD1 matches 9 bases. The ends lost 6 bases at V and 3 bases at J; junction bases unmatched: 9. CDR3 size: 15 residues. CDR3 loop: CASSDTGTGYYEQYF. Here the CDR3 DNA reads TGTGCCAGCAGCGACACCGGGACAGGGTACTACGAGCAGTACTTC.

The J gene is TRBJ2-5, the V gene TRBV20-1, with 7 bases aligning to TRBD2. The CDR3 spans 12 residues. The ends lost 1 base at V and 4 bases at J; junction bases unmatched: 0. CDR1 and CDR2 from the germline V gene are DFQATT and SNEGSKA (reference sequence). The chain's CDR3 is CSARASGETQYF. The CDR3 DNA sequence: TGCAGTGCTAGAGCTAGCGGAGAGACCCAGTACTTC.

Notes on this clonotype: Mismatch with germline at one junction end may stem from a read error. The chain carries TRBV12-3 or TRBV12-4 and TRBJ2-1; D may be TRBD2 (6 bases). The CDR3 spans 18 residues. The CDR3 loop is CTSSLIKRRGFSYNEQFF. CDR3 nucleotides: TGTACCAGCAGTTTAATCAAGCGGAGGGGCTTCTCCTACAATGAGCAGTTCTTC.

CDR3 nucleotide sequence: TGCGCCAGCAGACGAGATACTAGCGGTGCGAACACCGGGGAGCTGTTTTTT. Residues: CASRRDTSGANTGELFF. V and J are TRBV5-1 and TRBJ2-2, with 8 nucleotides matching TRBD2. J lost 0 bases, V lost 5 bases, and 9 bases had no gene match. Germline V gene sequence: CDR1 SGHRS, CDR2 YFSETQ. This CDR3 is built from 17 residues.

This clonotype was observed a few times. The CDR3 region has the DNA TGTGCCAGCAGCTTATTCTACCAAACCGAAGCTTTCTTT. Its translation: CASSLFYQTEAFF. The chain recombines TRBV7-2 with TRBJ1-1; unclear D gene. Trimming removed 2 bases from V and 8 bases from J, with 12 bases in between. The CDR3 sequence is 13 residues long. Germline CDR1 and CDR2: SGHTA and FQGNSA.

The chain recombines TRBV7-2 with TRBJ2-1, with D possibly matching TRBD1 (6 bases). The germline V and J ends were trimmed by 6 bases and 0 bases, with 9 bases remaining between them. There are 14 residues in the CDR3. Germline assignment: CDR1 SGHTA and CDR2 FQGNSA. The CDR3 sequence: CASRVDSSYNEQFF. The CDR3 DNA reads as TGTGCCAGCAGGGTGGACAGCTCCTACAATGAGCAGTTCTTC.

This chain joins TRBV3-1 and TRBJ2-7; the match to TRBD2 covers 9 bases. The CDR3 totals 14 residues. CDR1 is LGHDT, CDR2 YNNKEL, per germline (reference sequence). The ends lost 3 bases at V and 4 bases at J; junction bases unmatched: 4. CDR3 nucleotide sequence: TGTGCCAGCAGCCAGAGCGGGAGGCCTTACGAGCAGTACTTC. This encodes CASSQSGRPYEQYF.